This record looks at one TCR beta chain sequence and its context. Its antigen is still unknown. Before the COVID-19 pandemic, during about 2010-2019, CD4+ T cells were taken from unexposed donors. The cells were cultured for about ten days before CD4+ T cells were isolated. Cells permitting, SARS-CoV-2 S/N and four cold-coronavirus spikes were tested on unexposed-donor CD4+ T cells. Fresh IL-2 medium replaced half the medium on days 3 and 7. There are 15 residues in the CDR3. V lost 5 bases and J 3 bases, leaving 12 bases between the germline ends. Germline V gene lookup returns CDR1 SGHKS and CDR2 YYEKEE (reference sequence). These data come from a study of CD4 T cells in relation to SARS-CoV-2 and coronaviruses. Study-level information: PBMCs were cultured with antigen for roughly nine days before TCR beta sequencing.

Method: immunoSEQ multiplex PCR; TCRdb's copy keeps in-frame clones and lacks some. Altogether 20,000 to 25,000 clones are present, around 76% being singletons, with the ten largest covering 17%. The chain employs TRBV5-5 and TRBJ2-6; the D gene is possibly TRBD1 (6 bases). The specimen was CD4+ T cells from PBMCs, cultured in vitro. This receptor was identified in a human donor in good health. The CDR3 nucleotides read TGTGCCAGCAGTCTACAGGGTAATGGGGCCAACGTCCTGACTTTC. It codes for CASSLQGNGANVLTF. Based on the CDR3 plus reference TRBV5-5 and TRBJ2-6, the full variable domain is DAGVTQSPTHLIKTRGQQVTLRCSPISGHKSVSWYQQVLGQGPQFIFQYYEKEERGRGNFPDRFSARQFPNYSSELNVNALLLGDSALYLCASSLQGNGANVLTFGAGSRLTVL.